Detailed here is one TCR beta chain. The data derive from a study of T-cell reconstitution after alpha-beta-depleted transplantation in children. A TCRbeta library incorporating unique molecular identifiers was prepared. TCRdb redid the calling of the PCR reads with MiXCR, one entry per CDR3 protein. Of 500,000 or so distinct CDR3 sequences listed, roughly 33% are singletons. Trimming took 0 bases from V and 3 from J, leaving 6 bases between them. The CDR3 has 13 amino acids. CDR1 is GTSNPN, CDR2 SVGIG, per germline (reference sequence). This clonotype was sampled from a human donor who donated a stem cell graft to a child with aplastic anemia. The sequencing used PBMCs from the stem cell graft donor, collected from the stem cell graft. V gene TRBV30 combines with J gene TRBJ2-1; D gene ambiguous. CDR3 amino acids: CAWSVIDYNEQFF. The CDR3 DNA follows: TGTGCCTGGAGTGTAATAGACTACAATGAGCAGTTCTTC.